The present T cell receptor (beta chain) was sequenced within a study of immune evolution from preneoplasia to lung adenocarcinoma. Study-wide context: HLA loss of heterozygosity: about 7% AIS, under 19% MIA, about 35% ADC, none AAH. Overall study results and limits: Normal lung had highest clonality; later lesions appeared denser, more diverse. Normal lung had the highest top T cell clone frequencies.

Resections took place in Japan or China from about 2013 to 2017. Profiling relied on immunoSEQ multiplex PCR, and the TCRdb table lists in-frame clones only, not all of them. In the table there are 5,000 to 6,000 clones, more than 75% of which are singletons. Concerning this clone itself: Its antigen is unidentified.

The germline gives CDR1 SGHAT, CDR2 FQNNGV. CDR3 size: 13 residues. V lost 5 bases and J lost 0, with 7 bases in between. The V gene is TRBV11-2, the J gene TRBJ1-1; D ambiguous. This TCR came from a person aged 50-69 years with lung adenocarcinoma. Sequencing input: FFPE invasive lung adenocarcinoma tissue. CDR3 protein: CASSPSLNTEAFF. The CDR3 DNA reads TGTGCCAGCAGCCCGAGTCTGAACACTGAAGCTTTCTTT.